This T cell receptor beta chain derives from a study of T cells after yellow fever vaccination. The study's findings and limits: Most clones from primary vaccination were detected again post-booster (96% CD4, 88% CD8).

TCRdb ran MiXCR on the 5' RACE reads and lists one entry per CDR3 protein. The table lists 250,000 to 300,000 distinct CDR3 sequences, 5.2% of them singletons, with approximately 3.5% in the top ten. Between the trimmed V and J ends, which lost 2 bases and 6 bases, there was a span of 2 bases. There are 11 residues in the CDR3. The germline V gene has CDR1 SGHTA and CDR2 FQGNSA. This clonotype turned up a few times. Its antigen is not known. The specimen comprised CD4+ T cells sorted from PBMCs, sampled on the day of the yellow fever booster vaccination. The TCR was taken from a young man who received the YFV17D yellow fever vaccine. The gene calls are TRBV7-2 and TRBJ1-3; the D is unclear. The CDR3 loop is CASSLTNTIYF. As DNA, the CDR3 is TGTGCCAGCAGCTTAACAAACACCATATATTTT.